This T cell receptor beta chain was sequenced during a study of T cells after yellow fever vaccination. With V trimmed by 5 bases and J by 0 bases, 5 bases remained unmatched. CDR3 length: 15 residues. Germline V gives CDR1 SGHTA, CDR2 FQGNSA. TCRdb processed the 5' RACE reads anew with MiXCR; each CDR3 protein has one entry. The sample holds 450,000 to 550,000 distinct CDR3 sequences; just over 20% are singletons and the top ten take roughly 16%. The gene calls are TRBV7-2 and TRBJ2-7; 9 bases align to TRBD1. The TCR originated in a man younger than 35 who received the YFV17D yellow fever vaccine. This sample comprised PBMCs, obtained approximately 22 days after the first yellow fever vaccination. The CDR3 region is CASSEYRGLSYEQYF. The DNA for the CDR3 is TGTGCCAGCAGCGAGTACAGGGGGCTCTCCTACGAGCAGTACTTC.